The next 24 T cell receptor beta chains were all read from a single sample in a study of cytomegalovirus exposure and HLA in healthy donors. Vbeta (60) and Jbeta (13) primers were used in the PCR. The method was immunoSEQ multiplex PCR; TCRdb's version includes in-frame clones alone and lacks a portion of them. This sample carries 180,000 or so clones, approximately 83% of them seen once, and the ten largest clones take 7.5% to 10%. Material: PBMCs. The receptors were gathered from a man between 18 and 35 years old in good health and CMV-seropositive.

V is TRBV7-8 and J is TRBJ1-2; 7 bases are shared with TRBD1. V trimming: 5 bases; J trimming: 4 bases; junction bases outside the gene matches: 10. CDR1 and CDR2 from the germline V gene are SGHVS and FQNEAQ. CDR3 size: 15 residues. Here the CDR3 reads CASSQRRQGPYGYTF. The CDR3 DNA is TGTGCCAGCAGCCAACGACGACAGGGTCCCTATGGCTACACCTTC.

The rearrangement joins TRBV5-1 to TRBJ2-5; D is uncertain. The germline CDR1 and CDR2 sequences are SGHRS and YFSETQ. The CDR3 consists of 14 residues. Trimming stripped 4 bases from V and 4 bases from J, with 14 bases between. In nucleotides, the CDR3 is TGCGCCAGCAGCAACCGGGTCCCGGGAGAGACCCAGTACTTC. It translates to CASSNRVPGETQYF.

The chain combines TRBV19 with TRBJ2-3; maybe TRBD2 (7 bases). The CDR3 covers 16 residues. Germline V gene data show CDR1 as LNHDA and CDR2 as SQIVND (reference sequence). The V end was cut by 10 bases, the J end by 0 bases, with 20 bases between. The CDR3 DNA sequence: TGTGCCATCCAGCCTCCCGGGGGGCAGAGCACAGATACGCAGTATTTT. Its protein product is CAIQPPGGQSTDTQYF. The entire variable domain, with the rest obtained from reference TRBV19 and TRBJ2-3, is as follows: DGGITQSPKYLFRKEGQNVTLSCEQNLNHDAMYWYRQDPGQGLRLIYYSQIVNDFQKGDIAEGYSVSREKKESFPLTVTSAQKNPTAFYLCAIQPPGGQSTDTQYFGPGTRLTVL.

The chain carries TRBV19 and TRBJ2-1, with D perhaps matching TRBD1 (6 bases). There are 16 residues in the CDR3. With 5 bases removed from V and 4 bases from J, the gap between germline ends came to 18 bases. Germline CDR1 LNHDA, CDR2 SQIVND (reference sequence). This CDR3 is CASSAPTGYEYNEQFF. CDR3 nucleotides: TGTGCCAGTAGTGCCCCTACAGGGTATGAGTACAATGAGCAGTTCTTC.

The chain links TRBV23-1 to TRBJ1-2; TRBD1 aligns across 11 bases. TRBV23-1 is given ORF status, its function remaining uncertain. J was trimmed by 4 bases and V by 4 bases; bases with no gene match: 2. The CDR3 has 14 residues. CDR3 DNA sequence: TGCGCCAGCAGTCTGGGACAGGGGGGCTATGGCTACACCTTC. It yields the protein CASSLGQGGYGYTF.

The chain combines TRBV9 with TRBJ1-2; D not resolved. This CDR3 has 14 amino acids. CDR1 and CDR2 from the germline V gene are SGDLS and YYNGEE. V lost 0 bases to trimming and J lost 3 bases, with 9 bases between them. The CDR3 sequence: CASSVEWQDYGYTF. The CDR3 coding sequence is TGTGCCAGCAGCGTAGAATGGCAGGACTATGGCTACACCTTC.

V is TRBV29-1 and J is TRBJ1-2, with D hard to call. This CDR3 is built from 13 residues. V gave up 7 bases and J gave up 4 bases, with 16 bases separating them. Germline-derived CDR1 and CDR2 are SQVTM and ANQGSEA. This chain's CDR3 is CSARGSGSYGYTF. DNA of the CDR3: TGCAGCGCCCGAGGGAGCGGTAGCTATGGCTACACCTTC.

This chain joins TRBV5-6 and TRBJ2-3, with 10 bases aligning to TRBD1. CDR3 length: 15 amino acids. V lost 0 bases to trimming and J lost 5 bases; unmatched junction nucleotides: 3. Germline CDR1 reads SGHDT; CDR2 reads YYEEEE. This chain's CDR3 is CASSLVGQGEDTQYF. The CDR3 DNA follows: TGTGCCAGCAGCTTGGTCGGACAGGGGGAAGATACGCAGTATTTT.

J is TRBJ1-5 and V is TRBV7-9; no clear D. Germline V gene sequence: CDR1 SEHNR, CDR2 FQNEAQ (reference sequence). The CDR3 runs 12 residues. Trimming removed 5 bases from V and 5 bases from J, with 7 bases in between. The CDR3 DNA follows: TGTGCCAGCAGCCAACAAGATCAGCCCCAGCATTTT. This gives the protein CASSQQDQPQHF.

J is TRBJ1-5 and V is TRBV7-2; D is unclear. Germline V gives CDR1 SGHTA, CDR2 FQGNSA. The CDR3 loop spans 13 amino acids. Trimming pared 5 bases from V and 5 bases from J, leaving 10 bases between. The CDR3 nucleotides are TGTGCCAGCAGCCTAGGTTTAGATCAGCCCCAGCATTTT. Translated: CASSLGLDQPQHF.

This chain uses TRBV5-4 with TRBJ1-2, with D perhaps matching TRBD1 (6 bases). V dropped 4 bases and J dropped 6 bases, with 16 bases sitting between them. Germline assignment: CDR1 SGHNT and CDR2 YYREEE (reference sequence). The CDR3 sequence is 14 residues long. The CDR3 protein is CASSPLGGGNGYTF. CDR3 DNA sequence: TGTGCCAGCAGCCCACTAGGGGGGGGCAATGGCTACACCTTC.

This chain links TRBV5-5 with TRBJ2-7; D is uncertain. The V end lost 0 bases, the J end lost 0 bases, and 13 bases lay between the germline ends. Germline V lookup: CDR1 SGHKS, CDR2 YYEKEE (reference sequence). CDR3 length: 16 amino acids. CDR3 sequence (DNA): TGTGCCAGCAGCTTGGTGTTCCAGGAAAGCTCCTACGAGCAGTACTTC. This translates into CASSLVFQESSYEQYF.

The V call is TRBV10-3, the J call TRBJ1-6; no definite D call. The germline V and J ends were trimmed by 10 bases and 10 bases, with 17 bases remaining between them. This CDR3 contains 13 residues. The V gene's germline CDR1 is ENHRY and CDR2 SYGVKD. CDR3 in amino acids: CATALENESPLHF. The CDR3 DNA reads TGTGCCACCGCCTTGGAGAACGAATCACCCCTCCACTTT.

This chain uses TRBV15 with TRBJ2-6, with D perhaps matching TRBD2 (6 bases). Germline V gene lookup returns CDR1 LNHNV and CDR2 YYDKDF (reference sequence). This CDR3 contains 15 residues. The germline V and J ends were trimmed by 3 bases and 1 base, with 7 bases remaining between them. This CDR3 reads CATSREGSGANVLTF. The CDR3 region has the DNA TGTGCCACCAGCAGGGAGGGGTCTGGGGCCAACGTCCTGACTTTC. Full variable domain (rest looked up from reference TRBV15 and TRBJ2-6): DAMVIQNPRYQVTQFGKPVTLSCSQTLNHNVMYWYQQKSSQAPKLLFHYYDKDFNNEADTPDNFQSRRPNTSFCFLDIRSPGLGDTAMYLCATSREGSGANVLTFGAGSRLTVL.

V usage is TRBV19 and J usage is TRBJ1-5; 8 bases map to TRBD1. The length of the CDR3 is 15 residues. Germline CDR1 LNHDA, CDR2 SQIVND (reference sequence). V gave up 4 bases and J gave up 4 bases; unmatched junction bases: 6. CDR3 residues: CASSTIQGANQPQHF. In DNA form, the CDR3 reads TGTGCCAGTAGTACCATCCAGGGGGCGAATCAGCCCCAGCATTTT.

The chain carries TRBV4-3 and TRBJ1-4; no firm D call. The CDR3 extends over 15 amino acids. V was shortened by 3 bases and J by 5 bases, with 13 bases between the two germline ends. Germline V gives CDR1 LGHNA, CDR2 YSLEER. CDR3 sequence: CASSQNSGVNEKLFF. The CDR3 coding sequence is TGCGCCAGCAGCCAGAACAGTGGCGTGAATGAAAAACTGTTTTTT.

This chain connects TRBV2 to TRBJ2-7, with 10 bases lining up with TRBD1. The CDR3 runs to 15 residues. CDR1 and CDR2 from the germline V gene are SNHLY and FYNNEI. The trim removed 2 bases at V and 2 bases at J, leaving 3 bases unmatched. CDR3 residues: CASSESGTGAYEQYF. As DNA, the CDR3 is TGTGCCAGCAGTGAATCGGGGACAGGGGCCTACGAGCAGTACTTC.

The V and J genes are TRBV18 and TRBJ2-7, with 15 positions matching TRBD2. CDR1 KGHSH and CDR2 LQKENI come from the germline V gene. The V gene end was trimmed by 5 bases and the J gene end by 5 bases; junction bases not matched to a gene: 4. This CDR3 contains 15 residues. The DNA of the CDR3 is TGTGCCAGCTCAATCGGACTAGCGGGGGGGAACGAGCAGTACTTC. This translates into CASSIGLAGGNEQYF.

The genes are TRBV5-1 and TRBJ2-5, with no clear D. Germline V CDR1 and CDR2: SGHRS, YFSETQ. Trimming removed 5 bases at V and 4 bases at J, with 6 bases between. The CDR3 has 11 amino acids. The CDR3 coding sequence is TGCGCCAGCAGGTTGCGAGAGACCCAGTACTTC. Encoded protein: CASRLRETQYF.

About this clone: An end of the junction does not agree with germline; a read error may underlie this. V usage is TRBV7-9 and J usage is TRBJ1-1; D possibly corresponds to TRBD1 (5 bases). This CDR3 has 16 amino acids. CDR1 is SEHNR and CDR2 is FQNEAQ in the germline V gene (reference sequence). CDR3 in DNA: TGTTCCAGCAGCTTTGGACCGGGACTAATGAACACTGAAGCTTTCTTT. It specifies CSSSFGPGLMNTEAFF.

This clone was observed once. The J gene is TRBJ2-1, the V gene TRBV18, with D perhaps matching TRBD2 (6 bases). CDR3 length: 15 residues. Per germline, CDR1 KGHSH and CDR2 LQKENI. Trimming pared 0 bases from V and 5 bases from J, leaving 11 bases between. In nucleotides, the CDR3 is TGTGCCAGCTCACCACCGAATGTAGCGGACAATGAGCAGTTCTTC. This codes for CASSPPNVADNEQFF.

The J gene is TRBJ2-7, the V gene TRBV5-6; 12 bases match TRBD1. Germline lookup yields CDR1 SGHDT and CDR2 YYEEEE. CDR3 size: 17 residues. J lost 1 base, V lost 4 bases, and 9 bases had no gene match. The DNA for the CDR3 is TGTGCCAGCAGCGAGGCTGGGACAGGGGGCGCTTCCTACGAGCAGTACTTC. Its translation is CASSEAGTGGASYEQYF.

This clone was counted many times. Here the CDR3 reads CASSERGATDTQYF. The CDR3 DNA follows: TGTGCCAGCAGTGAGCGGGGGGCCACAGATACGCAGTATTTT. The chain carries TRBV6-4 and TRBJ2-3; TRBD2 matches 8 bases. Germline CDR1 MRHNA, CDR2 SNTAGT. V shed 3 bases and J 2 bases; nucleotides not matched to a gene: 1. The CDR3 contains 14 residues.

The sample holds one count of this clone. The chain recombines TRBV28 with TRBJ2-7; D gene unclear. Germline V gene data show CDR1 as MDHEN and CDR2 as SYDVKM. The CDR3 consists of 12 residues. V was trimmed by 6 bases and J by 7 bases, leaving 13 bases between them. CDR3 coding DNA: TGTGCCAGCAGCCCGACTGGGTTTGAGCAGTACTTC. Amino acids: CASSPTGFEQYF.